The 30 T cell receptor beta chains reported below all come from one sample, sequenced in a study of human T cells and chemical hapten exposure. Time point indicated: patch test 1, 2 weeks after DPC sensitization. Treatment defined: therapeutic diphenylcyclopropenone sensitization with weekly scalp DPC. In TCRdb, the RACE reads were re-called with MiXCR into one record per CDR3 protein. The sample contains approximately 340,000 distinct CDR3 sequences, 6% to 8.5% of which appear only once. The material was whole blood, obtained in connection with sensitization to the hapten diphenylcyclopropenone (DPC). The receptors here all came from a woman between 18 and 29 years old with alopecia areata. Some clones in this sample may be carry-over from other donors' samples.

This chain connects TRBV27 to TRBJ1-2; D gene ambiguous. Germline V gene lookup returns CDR1 MNHEY and CDR2 SMNVEV (reference sequence). The CDR3 extends over 11 amino acids. Trimming pared 5 bases from V and 4 bases from J, leaving 5 bases between. As DNA, the CDR3 is TGTGCCAGCAGTGTCCGCTATGGCTACACCTTC. Translating it yields CASSVRYGYTF.

This clonotype was detected ten times or more. The chain has TRBV7-6 and TRBJ2-7, with D perhaps assigned TRBD1 or TRBD2 (5 bases each). Germline V lookup: CDR1 SGHVS, CDR2 FNYEAQ. CDR3 length: 14 residues. Trimming shortened V by 5 bases and J by 5 bases, and 16 bases separated the two germline ends. For the CDR3, the DNA is TGTGCCAGCAGCGTGGAGCCCGGGGCCAACGAGCAGTACTTC. Translation gives CASSVEPGANEQYF.

There are many counts of this clonotype. The V gene is TRBV20-1, the J gene TRBJ2-3; 7 bases fit TRBD2. Trimming took 1 base from V and 2 from J; bases not matched to a gene: 3. The CDR3 covers 14 residues. Germline-derived CDR1 and CDR2 are DFQATT and SNEGSKA (reference sequence). For the CDR3, the DNA is TGCAGTGCTAGAGGGGGGGGAAACACAGATACGCAGTATTTT. As protein: CSARGGGNTDTQYF.

The table lists this clonotype with a few counts. The CDR3 loop reads CASSLEGLAKNIQYF. CDR3 coding DNA: TGTGCCAGCAGTTTAGAGGGGTTGGCCAAAAACATTCAGTACTTC. This rearrangement joins TRBV12-3 or TRBV12-4 to TRBJ2-4; the D gene is possibly TRBD1 (5 bases). CDR3 length: 15 residues. V gave up 1 base and J gave up 1 base, with 8 bases separating them.

This clonotype was counted a few times. The J gene is TRBJ2-3, the V gene TRBV7-9; unclear D gene. The ends were cut back, 2 bases at V and 0 bases at J, with 9 bases in the middle. CDR3 size: 15 residues. Germline V lookup: CDR1 SEHNR, CDR2 FQNEAQ (reference sequence). The CDR3 protein is CASSLPGISTDTQYF. Here the CDR3 DNA reads TGTGCCAGCAGCTTACCAGGTATAAGCACAGATACGCAGTATTTT. Full variable domain (remainder filled in from reference TRBV7-9 and TRBJ2-3): DTGVSQNPRHKITKRGQNVTFRCDPISEHNRLYWYRQTLGQGPEFLTYFQNEAQLEKSRLLSDRFSAERPKGSFSTLEIQRTEQGDSAMYLCASSLPGISTDTQYFGPGTRLTVL.

For this clonotype: Being one base from a much bigger clone, this may be a read error. The CDR3 does not close with the conserved phenylalanine or tryptophan, likely indicating a read error. The gene calls are TRBV6-5 and TRBJ2-1; 8 nucleotides align to TRBD2. The CDR3 is made up of 16 amino acids. The trim removed 5 bases at V and 0 bases at J, leaving 6 bases unmatched. Germline loops: CDR1 MNHEY, CDR2 SVGAGI. CDR3 nucleotide sequence: TGTGCCAGCAGTACGAAGGGACTAGGCTCCTACAATGAGCAGTTCCTC. Translation gives CASSTKGLGSYNEQFL.

At least ten counts were recorded for this clonotype. V is TRBV5-1 and J is TRBJ1-1; D may be TRBD1 (5 bases). CDR1 SGHRS and CDR2 YFSETQ come from the germline V gene. The CDR3 covers 16 residues. Trimming stripped 5 bases from V and 6 bases from J, with 23 bases between. The CDR3 DNA sequence: TGCGCCAGCAGACGTGGGACCTCCACATTGTACCCTGAAGCTTTCTTT. This encodes CASRRGTSTLYPEAFF. The complete variable domain, with remaining parts taken from reference TRBV5-1 and TRBJ1-1, reads KAGVTQTPRYLIKTRGQQVTLSCSPISGHRSVSWYQQTPGQGLQFLFEYFSETQRNKGNFPGRFSGRQFSNSRSEMNVSTLELGDSALYLCASRRGTSTLYPEAFFGQGTRLTVV.

This clonotype was detected a few times. The V call is TRBV5-1, the J call TRBJ1-1; no definite D call. Germline V gene lookup returns CDR1 SGHRS and CDR2 YFSETQ. The V and J ends lost 1 base and 1 base respectively, with 14 bases between them. The CDR3 has 16 amino acids. The CDR3 sequence is CASSLSPPQKNTEAFF. The CDR3 region has the DNA TGCGCCAGCAGCTTGAGCCCTCCTCAAAAGAACACTGAAGCTTTCTTT.

The chain couples TRBV4-3 to TRBJ2-1; TRBD2 aligns across 11 bases. The CDR3 runs 16 residues. From germline, CDR1 is LGHNA and CDR2 YSLEER. Losses at the gene ends were 0 bases for V and 10 bases for J; bases not matched to a gene: 8. This chain's CDR3 is CASSQDSIAGGLEQFF. The CDR3 DNA reads as TGCGCCAGCAGCCAAGATAGTATAGCGGGGGGGCTAGAGCAGTTCTTC.

This sequence joins TRBV20-1 and TRBJ1-2; no firm D call. There are 16 residues in the CDR3. CDR1 DFQATT and CDR2 SNEGSKA come from the germline V gene (reference sequence). The V end lost 5 bases, the J end lost 0 bases, and 19 bases lay between the germline ends. CDR3 loop: CSAQAPGASSNYGYTF. The CDR3 DNA sequence: TGCAGTGCTCAAGCTCCAGGAGCGAGTTCTAACTATGGCTACACCTTC.

This clonotype was counted a few times. This chain uses TRBV4-1 with TRBJ2-1; D possibly matches TRBD1 or TRBD2 (5 bases each). V lost 4 bases, J lost 4 bases, and 20 bases lay in between. This CDR3 region has 17 residues. CDR1 is MGHRA, CDR2 YSYEKL, per germline. In DNA, the CDR3 is TGCGCCAGCAGCCGCTTACCGGGACCGAGCAGGTACAATGAGCAGTTCTTC. Its protein product is CASSRLPGPSRYNEQFF.

The rearrangement joins TRBV20-1 to TRBJ1-4; 7 bases line up with TRBD1. V gave up 3 bases and J gave up 5 bases; unmatched junction bases: 6. The CDR3 consists of 14 residues. Germline V CDR1 and CDR2: DFQATT, SNEGSKA (reference sequence). In DNA form, the CDR3 reads TGCAGTGCTAGGCAACAGGGGCGGAATGAAAAACTGTTTTTT. This translates into CSARQQGRNEKLFF.

This clonotype was counted many times. The chain joins TRBV6-5 to TRBJ1-4; D gene unclear. Germline CDR1 is MNHEY and CDR2 is SVGAGI. This CDR3 comprises 16 residues. V was shortened by 0 bases and J by 7 bases, with 15 bases between the two germline ends. The CDR3 region is CASSYSLGSPSEKLFF. The DNA for the CDR3 is TGTGCCAGCAGTTACTCACTAGGCAGTCCCTCTGAAAAACTGTTTTTT.

The table lists this clonotype with many counts. V gene TRBV4-3 combines with J gene TRBJ1-6; possible D gene TRBD1, 5 bases. The germline V gene has CDR1 LGHNA and CDR2 YSLEER. Trimming stripped 1 base from V and 9 bases from J, with 22 bases between. CDR3 length equals 18 residues. CDR3 amino acids: CASSQAAFPGRNGSPLHF. The CDR3 DNA is TGCGCCAGCAGCCAAGCGGCATTTCCAGGGCGAAATGGTTCACCCCTCCACTTT.

This clonotype was picked up a small number of times. The V and J genes are TRBV9 and TRBJ2-3; 7 bases match TRBD2. The length of the CDR3 is 15 residues. V was pared by 3 bases and J by 1 base, with 5 bases of the junction left unmatched. Per germline, CDR1 SGDLS and CDR2 YYNGEE. In DNA form, the CDR3 reads TGTGCCAGCAGCGGGGGACTACGGGGCACAGATACGCAGTATTTT. This translates into CASSGGLRGTDTQYF.

This clonotype was observed a handful of times. CDR3 in amino acids: CASSERLAEETQYF. Here the CDR3 DNA reads TGTGCCAGCAGTGAACGACTAGCGGAAGAGACCCAGTACTTC. The chain uses TRBV2 and TRBJ2-5, with TRBD2 matching over 9 bases. The CDR3 contains 14 residues. V gave up 2 bases and J gave up 3 bases; unmatched junction bases: 1. Germline V gives CDR1 SNHLY, CDR2 FYNNEI.

The chain links TRBV10-3 to TRBJ1-6; 12 bases are shared with TRBD1. The CDR3 is 18 amino acids. Germline loops: CDR1 ENHRY, CDR2 SYGVKD. V was clipped by 5 bases and J by 6 bases; unmatched bases: 11. The CDR3 DNA reads TGTGCCATCAGTCCCGGGACAGGGGGCCTTCTCGGTAATTCACCCCTCCACTTT. Translated: CAISPGTGGLLGNSPLHF.

This clonotype was seen at least ten times. The V gene is TRBV7-2, the J gene TRBJ2-3; 7 nucleotides match TRBD2. Germline trimming cut 1 base from V and 3 bases from J; bases unmatched to any gene: 1. Germline assignment: CDR1 SGHTA and CDR2 FQGNSA. The CDR3 runs 14 residues. CDR3 amino acids: CASSLGAGTDTQYF. As DNA, the CDR3 is TGTGCCAGCAGCTTAGGAGCGGGGACAGATACGCAGTATTTT.

This clonotype was observed a handful of times. The chain joins TRBV10-3 to TRBJ2-7; 10 nucleotides match TRBD1. The V and J ends lost 4 bases and 5 bases, in that order; junction bases with no gene match: 11. The CDR3 has 16 residues. Germline CDR1 ENHRY, CDR2 SYGVKD. The CDR3 loop is CAISGFDGTGANEQYF. The CDR3 nucleotides read TGTGCCATCAGTGGATTTGATGGGACAGGGGCCAACGAGCAGTACTTC.

At least ten counts were recorded for this clonotype. This rearrangement joins TRBV6-2 or TRBV6-3 to TRBJ1-1; D ambiguous. Germline V CDR1 and CDR2: MNHEY, SVGEGT. This CDR3 comprises 13 residues. V was pared by 4 bases and J by 0 bases, with 6 bases between. The CDR3 protein is CASSFAMNTEAFF. In DNA, the CDR3 is TGTGCCAGCAGTTTTGCGATGAACACTGAAGCTTTCTTT.

This chain uses TRBV20-1 with TRBJ1-6, with D perhaps matching TRBD1 (5 bases). From germline, CDR1 is DFQATT and CDR2 SNEGSKA (reference sequence). This CDR3 contains 11 residues. CDR3 in amino acids: CSPGHNSPLHF. In nucleotides, the CDR3 is TGCAGCCCGGGACATAATTCACCCCTCCACTTT.

This clonotype was seen ten or more times. V usage is TRBV29-1 and J usage is TRBJ1-1; D remains ambiguous. The CDR3 is 13 residues long. Between the trimmed V and J ends, which lost 1 base and 0 bases, there was a span of 6 bases. The germline V gene encodes CDR1 SQVTM and CDR2 ANQGSEA. DNA for the CDR3: TGCAGCGTTGAAGGCCGGCTGAACACTGAAGCTTTCTTT. Protein sequence: CSVEGRLNTEAFF. The variable domain in full, completed from reference TRBV29-1 and TRBJ1-1, reads SAVISQKPSRDICQRGTSLTIQCQVDSQVTMMFWYRQQPGQSLTLIATANQGSEATYESGFVIDKFPISRPNLTFSTLTVSNMSPEDSSIYLCSVEGRLNTEAFFGQGTRLTVV.

This clonotype appeared a few times. This chain uses TRBV20-1 with TRBJ1-5; no firm D call. The CDR3 consists of 14 residues. Germline V gives CDR1 DFQATT, CDR2 SNEGSKA (reference sequence). The ends were cut back, 1 base at V and 6 bases at J, with 13 bases in the middle. The CDR3 here is CSARARLGGQPQHF. CDR3 coding DNA: TGCAGTGCTAGAGCCCGGCTAGGCGGTCAGCCCCAGCATTTT.

This clonotype was counted only a few times. V is TRBV6-5 and J is TRBJ2-1, with TRBD2 identical over 7 bases. This CDR3 is 15 amino acids long. V lost 6 bases and J lost 3; bases outside the gene matches: 8. The germline CDR1 and CDR2 sequences are MNHEY and SVGAGI. CDR3 DNA sequence: TGTGCCAGCAGCCTCAAGCGGGGCAACTACAATGAGCAGTTCTTC. Translation gives CASSLKRGNYNEQFF.

This sequence joins TRBV12-3 or TRBV12-4 and TRBJ2-4; 8 nucleotides align to TRBD1. The CDR3 runs to 11 residues. Germline trimming cut 6 bases from V and 8 bases from J; bases unmatched to any gene: 0. The CDR3 sequence is CASRTGDIQYF. The CDR3 DNA follows: TGTGCCAGCAGGACAGGGGACATTCAGTACTTC.

In its sample, this clonotype was seen a few times. The chain combines TRBV3-1 with TRBJ1-1, with 7 bases fitting TRBD1. The CDR3 covers 14 residues. V was pared by 4 bases and J by 3 bases, with 5 bases of the junction left unmatched. Germline loops: CDR1 LGHDT, CDR2 YNNKEL (reference sequence). In DNA, the CDR3 is TGTGCCAGCAGCCTATCGACAGGGCACACTGAAGCTTTCTTT. Encoded protein: CASSLSTGHTEAFF.

V usage is TRBV6-2 or TRBV6-3 and J usage is TRBJ2-1; 15 nucleotides align to TRBD2. The germline V gene encodes CDR1 MNHEY and CDR2 SVGEGT. The CDR3 runs to 15 residues. V lost 6 bases to trimming and J lost 9 bases; unmatched junction nucleotides: 6. CDR3 loop: CASSRTSGGGPEQFF. The DNA for the CDR3 is TGTGCCAGCAGCCGGACTAGCGGGGGGGGACCTGAGCAGTTCTTC.

This clonotype was picked up a small number of times. The chain recombines TRBV5-1 with TRBJ2-4; D uncertain. The CDR3 is 12 residues long. The germline V gene encodes CDR1 SGHRS and CDR2 YFSETQ. The V gene lost 0 bases and the J gene lost 8 bases, with 6 bases spanning the gap. CDR3 in amino acids: CASSLGTDIQYF. Here the CDR3 DNA reads TGCGCCAGCAGCTTGGGTACTGACATTCAGTACTTC.

This clonotype has a count of ten or more. The CDR3 coding sequence is TGCGCCAGCAGCCCTCAAGAGACAGTCCAAGAGACCCAGTACTTC. It specifies CASSPQETVQETQYF. The chain uses TRBV5-1 and TRBJ2-5; perhaps TRBD1 as D (5 bases). The V end was cut by 4 bases, the J end by 1 base, with 14 bases between. This CDR3 has 15 amino acids. CDR1 is SGHRS, CDR2 YFSETQ, per germline. Combining the CDR3 with reference TRBV5-1 and TRBJ2-5 gives the whole variable domain KAGVTQTPRYLIKTRGQQVTLSCSPISGHRSVSWYQQTPGQGLQFLFEYFSETQRNKGNFPGRFSGRQFSNSRSEMNVSTLELGDSALYLCASSPQETVQETQYFGPGTRLLVL.

The CDR3 protein is CASSPGNGGPSDTQYF. CDR3 bases: TGCGCCAGCAGCCCCGGGAACGGTGGGCCGTCAGATACGCAGTATTTT. The chain is built from TRBV5-1 and TRBJ2-3; D is possibly TRBD2 (5 bases). This CDR3 spans 16 amino acids. CDR1 SGHRS and CDR2 YFSETQ come from the germline V gene. V was clipped by 4 bases and J by 4 bases, with 19 bases between them.